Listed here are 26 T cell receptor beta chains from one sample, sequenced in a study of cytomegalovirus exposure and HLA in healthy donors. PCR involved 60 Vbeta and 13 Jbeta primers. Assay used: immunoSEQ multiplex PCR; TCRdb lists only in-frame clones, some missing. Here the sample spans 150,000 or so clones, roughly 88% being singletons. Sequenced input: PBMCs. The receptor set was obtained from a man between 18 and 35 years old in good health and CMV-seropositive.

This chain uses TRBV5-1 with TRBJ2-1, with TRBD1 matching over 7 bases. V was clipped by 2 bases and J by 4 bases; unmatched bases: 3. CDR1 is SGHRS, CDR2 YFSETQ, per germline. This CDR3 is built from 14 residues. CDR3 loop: CASSFRDRYNEQFF. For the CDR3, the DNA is TGCGCCAGCAGCTTTCGGGACAGATACAATGAGCAGTTCTTC.

The CDR3 is CSVLGGADTQYF. The CDR3 DNA is TGCAGCGTTCTTGGGGGGGCAGATACGCAGTATTTT. The chain links TRBV29-1 to TRBJ2-3; 7 bases are shared with TRBD2. The V gene end was trimmed by 5 bases and the J gene end by 4 bases; junction bases not matched to a gene: 3. The CDR3 is 12 residues long. Germline CDR1 SQVTM, CDR2 ANQGSEA.

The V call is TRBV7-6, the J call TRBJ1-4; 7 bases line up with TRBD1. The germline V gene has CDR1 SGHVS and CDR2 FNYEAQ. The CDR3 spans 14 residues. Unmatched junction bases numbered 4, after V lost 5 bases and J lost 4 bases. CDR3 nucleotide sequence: TGTGCCAGCAGCCGAGGGGGCTTTAATGAAAAACTGTTTTTT. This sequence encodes CASSRGGFNEKLFF.

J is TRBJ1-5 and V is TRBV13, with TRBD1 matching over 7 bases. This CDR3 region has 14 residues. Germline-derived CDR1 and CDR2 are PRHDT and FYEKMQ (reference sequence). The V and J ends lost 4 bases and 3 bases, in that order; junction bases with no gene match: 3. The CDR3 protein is CASSSGQSNQPQHF. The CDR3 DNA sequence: TGTGCCAGCAGCTCGGGACAGTCCAATCAGCCCCAGCATTTT.

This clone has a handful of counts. The CDR3: CAWSVRTANQPQHF. CDR3 DNA: TGTGCCTGGAGTGTACGGACAGCAAATCAGCCCCAGCATTTT. The chain has TRBV30 and TRBJ1-5; possible D gene TRBD1, 6 bases. The CDR3 runs to 14 residues. Trimming removed 0 bases from V and 4 bases from J, with 10 bases in between. Per the germline V gene, CDR1 is GTSNPN and CDR2 is SVGIG (reference sequence).

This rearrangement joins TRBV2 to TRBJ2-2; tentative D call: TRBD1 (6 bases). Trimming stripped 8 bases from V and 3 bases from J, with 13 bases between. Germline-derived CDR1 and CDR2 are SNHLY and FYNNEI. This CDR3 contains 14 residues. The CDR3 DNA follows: TGTGCCAGCGAGAAGGGGGAATACACCGGGGAGCTGTTTTTT. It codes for CASEKGEYTGELFF.

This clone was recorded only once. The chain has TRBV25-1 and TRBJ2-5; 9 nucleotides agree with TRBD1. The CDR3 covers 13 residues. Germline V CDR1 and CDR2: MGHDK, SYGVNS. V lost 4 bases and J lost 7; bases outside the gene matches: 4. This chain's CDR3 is CASSGTGEGTQYF. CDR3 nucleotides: TGTGCCAGCAGTGGGACAGGGGAGGGGACCCAGTACTTC. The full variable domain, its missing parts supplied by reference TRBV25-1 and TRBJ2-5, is EADIYQTPRYLVIGTGKKITLECSQTMGHDKMYWYQQDPGMELHLIHYSYGVNSTEKGDLSSESTVSRIRTEHFPLTLESARPSHTSQYLCASSGTGEGTQYFGPGTRLLVL.

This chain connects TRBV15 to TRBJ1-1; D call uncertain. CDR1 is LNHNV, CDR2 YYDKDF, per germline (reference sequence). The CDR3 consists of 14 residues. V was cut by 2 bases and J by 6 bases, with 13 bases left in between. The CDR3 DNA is TGTGCCACCAGCAGATCCCAGGAGGGCCCTGAAGCTTTCTTT. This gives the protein CATSRSQEGPEAFF.

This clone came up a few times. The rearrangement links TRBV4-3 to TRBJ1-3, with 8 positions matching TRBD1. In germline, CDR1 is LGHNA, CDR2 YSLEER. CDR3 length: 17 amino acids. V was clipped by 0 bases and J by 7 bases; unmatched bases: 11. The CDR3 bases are TGCGCCAGCAGCCAAGAGGTCTTATCAGGGGGCTTCAACACCATATATTTT. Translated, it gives CASSQEVLSGGFNTIYF.

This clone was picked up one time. The CDR3 DNA follows: TGTGCCAGCAGCGCTAGGGACAACCAAAAAGCTTTCTTT. Translated: CASSARDNQKAFF. The chain recombines TRBV2 with TRBJ1-1; possibly TRBD1 for D (6 bases). The germline V and J ends were trimmed by 6 bases and 9 bases, with 17 bases remaining between them. Germline V CDR1 and CDR2: SNHLY, FYNNEI. The CDR3 contains 13 residues.

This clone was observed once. The CDR3 protein is CATQGNTEAFF. In DNA form, the CDR3 reads TGTGCCACACAGGGGAACACTGAAGCTTTCTTT. V gene TRBV6-1 combines with J gene TRBJ1-1; TRBD1 is a possible D gene (6 bases). This CDR3 is built from 11 residues. Germline V gives CDR1 MNHNS, CDR2 SASEGT. Trimming took 10 bases from V and 1 from J, leaving 7 bases between them.

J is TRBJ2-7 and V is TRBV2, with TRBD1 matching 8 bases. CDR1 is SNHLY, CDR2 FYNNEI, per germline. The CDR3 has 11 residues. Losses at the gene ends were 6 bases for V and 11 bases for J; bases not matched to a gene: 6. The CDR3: CASRDRAGKYF. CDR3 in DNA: TGTGCCAGCAGGGACAGGGCGGGAAAGTACTTC. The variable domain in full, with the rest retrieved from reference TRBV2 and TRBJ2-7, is EPEVTQTPSHQVTQMGQEVILRCVPISNHLYFYWYRQILGQKVEFLVSFYNNEISEKSEIFDDQFSVERPDGSNFTLKIRSTKLEDSAMYFCASRDRAGKYFGPGTRLTVT.

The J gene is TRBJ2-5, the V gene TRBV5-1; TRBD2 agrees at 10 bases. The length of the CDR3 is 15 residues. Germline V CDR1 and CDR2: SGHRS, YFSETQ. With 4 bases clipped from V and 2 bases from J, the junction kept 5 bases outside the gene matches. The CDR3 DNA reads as TGCGCCAGCAGCACCTTAGCGGGGGGTCAAGAGACCCAGTACTTC. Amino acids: CASSTLAGGQETQYF. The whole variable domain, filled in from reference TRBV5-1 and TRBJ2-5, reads KAGVTQTPRYLIKTRGQQVTLSCSPISGHRSVSWYQQTPGQGLQFLFEYFSETQRNKGNFPGRFSGRQFSNSRSEMNVSTLELGDSALYLCASSTLAGGQETQYFGPGTRLLVL.

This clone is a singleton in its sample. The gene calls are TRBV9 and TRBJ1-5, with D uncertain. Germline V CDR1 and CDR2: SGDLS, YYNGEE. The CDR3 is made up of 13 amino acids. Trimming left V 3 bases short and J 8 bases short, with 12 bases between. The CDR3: CASSAEDGEPQHF. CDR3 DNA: TGTGCCAGCAGCGCGGAGGATGGGGAGCCCCAGCATTTT.

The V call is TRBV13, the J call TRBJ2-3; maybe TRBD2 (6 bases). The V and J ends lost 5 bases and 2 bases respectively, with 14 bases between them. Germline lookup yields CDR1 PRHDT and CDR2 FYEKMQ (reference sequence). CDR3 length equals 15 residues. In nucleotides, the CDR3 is TGTGCCAGCAGCGGGAAGGGAGGCCCCACAGATACGCAGTATTTT. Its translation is CASSGKGGPTDTQYF.

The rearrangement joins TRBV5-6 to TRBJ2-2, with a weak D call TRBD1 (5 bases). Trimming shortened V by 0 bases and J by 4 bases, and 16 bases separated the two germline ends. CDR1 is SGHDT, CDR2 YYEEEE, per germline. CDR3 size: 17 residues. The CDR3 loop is CASSLGQSFLFTGELFF. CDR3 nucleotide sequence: TGTGCCAGCAGCTTGGGACAGTCCTTCCTATTCACCGGGGAGCTGTTTTTT.

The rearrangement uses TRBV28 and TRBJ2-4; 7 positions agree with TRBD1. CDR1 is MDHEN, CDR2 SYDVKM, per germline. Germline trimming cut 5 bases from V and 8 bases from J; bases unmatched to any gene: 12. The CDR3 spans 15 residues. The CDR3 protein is CASSRDRAGVDIQYF. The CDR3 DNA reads TGTGCCAGCAGTAGAGACAGGGCGGGTGTGGACATTCAGTACTTC.

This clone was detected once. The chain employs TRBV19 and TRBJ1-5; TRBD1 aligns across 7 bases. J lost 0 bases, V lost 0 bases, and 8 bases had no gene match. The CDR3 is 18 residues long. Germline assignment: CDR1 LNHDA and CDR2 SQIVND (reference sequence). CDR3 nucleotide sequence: TGTGCCAGTAGTATAGATGACAGGGTAGGGGCTAGCAATCAGCCCCAGCATTTT. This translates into CASSIDDRVGASNQPQHF.

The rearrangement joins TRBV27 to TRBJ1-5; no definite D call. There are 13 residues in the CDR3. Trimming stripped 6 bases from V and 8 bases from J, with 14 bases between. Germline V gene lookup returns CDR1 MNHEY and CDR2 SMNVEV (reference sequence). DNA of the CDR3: TGTGCCAGCAGACGGGCGGGTCCAGAGCCCCAGCATTTT. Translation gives CASRRAGPEPQHF.

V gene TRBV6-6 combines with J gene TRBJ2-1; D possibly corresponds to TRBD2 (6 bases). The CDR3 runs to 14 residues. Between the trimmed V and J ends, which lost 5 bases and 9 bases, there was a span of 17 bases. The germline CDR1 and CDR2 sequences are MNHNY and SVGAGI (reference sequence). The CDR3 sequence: CASSHAGPASEQFF. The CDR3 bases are TGTGCCAGCAGTCACGCGGGGCCAGCGAGTGAGCAGTTCTTC.

In DNA, the CDR3 is TGTGCCAGCCCCCTGGAGGGGGCCCCCACAGATACGCAGTATTTT. This sequence encodes CASPLEGAPTDTQYF. The chain is built from TRBV7-2 and TRBJ2-3, with D perhaps TRBD1 (7 bases). CDR3 length: 15 amino acids. The V and J ends lost 8 bases and 2 bases respectively, with 17 bases between them. The germline V gene has CDR1 SGHTA and CDR2 FQGNSA. The full variable domain, completed using reference TRBV7-2 and TRBJ2-3, is GAGVSQSPSNKVTEKGKDVELRCDPISGHTALYWYRQSLGQGLEFLIYFQGNSAPDKSGLPSDRFSAERTGGSVSTLTIQRTQQEDSAVYLCASPLEGAPTDTQYFGPGTRLTVL.

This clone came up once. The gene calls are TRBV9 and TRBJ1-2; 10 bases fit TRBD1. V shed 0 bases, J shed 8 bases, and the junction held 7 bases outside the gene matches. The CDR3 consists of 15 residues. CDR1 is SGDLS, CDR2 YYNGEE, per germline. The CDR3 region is CASSVVGQGIEGYTF. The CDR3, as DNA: TGTGCCAGCAGCGTAGTGGGACAGGGGATCGAAGGCTACACCTTC.

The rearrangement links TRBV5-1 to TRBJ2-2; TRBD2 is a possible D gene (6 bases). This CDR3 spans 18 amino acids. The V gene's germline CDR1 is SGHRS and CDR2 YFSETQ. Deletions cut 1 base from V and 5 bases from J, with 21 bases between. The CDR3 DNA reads TGCGCCAGCAGCTTGAGAGCCCCCTCCCGGGGGTTGACCGGGGAGCTGTTTTTT. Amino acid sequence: CASSLRAPSRGLTGELFF.

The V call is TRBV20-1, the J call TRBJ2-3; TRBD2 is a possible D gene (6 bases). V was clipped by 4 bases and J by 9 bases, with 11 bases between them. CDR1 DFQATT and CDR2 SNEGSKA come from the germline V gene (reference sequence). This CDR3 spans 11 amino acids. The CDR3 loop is CSAIRGDTQYF. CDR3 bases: TGCAGTGCTATCCGCGGGGACACGCAGTATTTT.

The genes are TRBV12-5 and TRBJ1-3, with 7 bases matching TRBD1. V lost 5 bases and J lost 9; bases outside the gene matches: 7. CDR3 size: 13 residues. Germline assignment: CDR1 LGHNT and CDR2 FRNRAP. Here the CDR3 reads CASGLEGGSTIYF. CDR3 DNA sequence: TGTGCTAGTGGTCTTGAAGGGGGCAGCACCATATATTTT.

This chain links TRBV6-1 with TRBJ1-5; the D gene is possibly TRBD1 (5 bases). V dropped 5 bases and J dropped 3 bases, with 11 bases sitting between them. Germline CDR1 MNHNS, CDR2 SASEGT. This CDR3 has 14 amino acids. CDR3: CASSRTGSNQPQHF. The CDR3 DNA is TGTGCCAGCAGTCGTACAGGCTCCAATCAGCCCCAGCATTTT.